This T cell receptor beta chain was sequenced in a study of blood T cell repertoires in COVID-19. Per the original data handling: Amplified reference gene primers provided the basis for estimating nucleated cell counts. The protocol was immunoSEQ multiplex PCR, while the TCRdb copy is restricted to in-frame clones and leaves out a portion. V and J calls and clone size are as listed in that table; D and trimming were resolved from the DNA. The sample has a few hundred thousand clones, 70% to 90% seen once; the top ten hold about 1.5%. The V end was cut by 5 bases, the J end by 2 bases, with 12 bases between. CDR3 length: 14 residues. Germline V gene sequence: CDR1 SNHLY, CDR2 FYNNEI. Individuals aged 18 to 89 years were recruited from fewer than 30 US areas. Grouping used clinical history reported by participants in a survey and questionnaire.

The source of this sequence is a woman under 30 who had been exposed to COVID-19. Sequenced input: PBMCs or T cells enriched from blood (not recorded which). This chain joins TRBV2 and TRBJ2-5; D might be TRBD1 (5 bases). The CDR3 sequence: CASSPTRQQETQYF. The CDR3 DNA reads TGTGCCAGCAGTCCTACTCGACAGCAAGAGACCCAGTACTTC. Full variable domain (outside the CDR3, taken from reference TRBV2 and TRBJ2-5): EPEVTQTPSHQVTQMGQEVILRCVPISNHLYFYWYRQILGQKVEFLVSFYNNEISEKSEIFDDQFSVERPDGSNFTLKIRSTKLEDSAMYFCASSPTRQQETQYFGPGTRLLVL.